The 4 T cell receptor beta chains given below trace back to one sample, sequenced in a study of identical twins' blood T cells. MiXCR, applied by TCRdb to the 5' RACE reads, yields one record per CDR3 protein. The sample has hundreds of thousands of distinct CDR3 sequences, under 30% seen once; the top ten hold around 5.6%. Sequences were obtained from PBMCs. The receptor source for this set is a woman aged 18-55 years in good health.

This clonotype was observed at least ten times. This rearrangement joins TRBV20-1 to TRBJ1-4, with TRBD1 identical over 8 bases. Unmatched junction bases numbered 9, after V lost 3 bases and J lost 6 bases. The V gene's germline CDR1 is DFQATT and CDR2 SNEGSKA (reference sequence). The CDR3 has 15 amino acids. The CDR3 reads CSARPWTGRDEKLFF. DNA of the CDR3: TGCAGTGCTAGGCCTTGGACAGGGAGAGATGAAAAACTGTTTTTT.

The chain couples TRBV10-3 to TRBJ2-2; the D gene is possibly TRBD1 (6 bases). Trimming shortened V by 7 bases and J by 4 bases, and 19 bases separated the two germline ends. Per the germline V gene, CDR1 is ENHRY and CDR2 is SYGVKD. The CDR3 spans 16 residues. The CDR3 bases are TGTGCCATCACTCCAGGGGCCGGGATAAGCACCGGGGAGCTGTTTTTT. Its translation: CAITPGAGISTGELFF.

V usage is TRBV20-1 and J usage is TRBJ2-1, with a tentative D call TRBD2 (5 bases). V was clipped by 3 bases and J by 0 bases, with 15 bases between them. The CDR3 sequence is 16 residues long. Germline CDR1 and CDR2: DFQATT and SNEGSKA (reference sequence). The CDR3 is CSASPRTASSYNEQFF. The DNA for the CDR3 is TGCAGTGCTAGTCCCAGGACTGCCAGCTCCTACAATGAGCAGTTCTTC.

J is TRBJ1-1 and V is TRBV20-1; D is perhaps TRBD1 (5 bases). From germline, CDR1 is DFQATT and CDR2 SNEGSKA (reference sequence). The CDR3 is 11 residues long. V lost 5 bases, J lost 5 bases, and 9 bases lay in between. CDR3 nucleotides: TGCAGTGCTTACAGGTGGACTGAAGCTTTCTTT. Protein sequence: CSAYRWTEAFF.